Described below is a single TCR beta chain sequence and its context. It has no known antigen specificity. Per-base qualities were not stored, and no clone one base away is much larger. This sample is drawn from a study of cytomegalovirus exposure and HLA in healthy donors (dated by TCRdb to 2015 to 2018). Some background on the complete study: The roughly 670 repertoires of the first cohort and the 120 validation repertoires were produced on the same platform, according to a later analysis. The study was designed to test whether signatures of past pathogen exposure could be identified by cataloging public T cell receptors. Along with the approximately 650-subject first cohort, a separate validation cohort of around 110 different subjects was used. To predict cytomegalovirus infection status, the study brought together high-throughput TCR immunosequencing, statistical association of individual TCRs with disease status, and machine learning.

Overall results and qualifications from the work: The validation cohort had no HLA typing available for a later analysis, so co-occurrence within that cohort was assessed over all 120 or so repertoires. Across donors, most TCR sequences were observed very rarely, whereas some public TCRs were present in many individuals. The study gave a list of under 200 TCR beta chains associated with cytomegalovirus. Three of the identified cytomegalovirus-associated TCR beta chains were confirmed in vitro to be specific for cytomegalovirus antigens. The classifier was reported to diagnose cytomegalovirus status with high specificity and sensitivity in both the original and validation cohorts. The authors suggested that the approach could potentially be generalized to other disease states and immunological phenotypes. Of the cluster scores, around 95% were above 0 in a later analysis, which found that TCRs clustered in the first cohort also tended to co-occur in the 120 validation repertoires.

Library preparation employed the immunoSEQ multiplex PCR assay. In the authors' own workflow: A statistical classification framework was built to diagnose cytomegalovirus status from the catalog of TCR beta chain sequences. TCRdb took this table from immuneACCESS and kept in-frame rearrangements with V and J called. Such tables lack part of the clones; where checked against another copy, unresolved V genes explain under half of the gap, and the rest is unexplained. V and J calls and clone size are given by that table; D and trimming were obtained from the DNA. The sample includes about 74,000 clones, with roughly 94% observed a single time. Under 2% of the sample is in the top ten clones. According to the germline V gene, CDR1 reads MNHNS and CDR2 reads SASEGT. Its CDR3 holds 15 amino acids, cysteine through phenylalanine. The sequence is cut down to CDR3 DNA, 45 bases in frame from base 1. The germline V and J ends show losses of 4 bases and 4 bases respectively, and no gene match explains 5 bases of the junction.

Separate from the roughly 700-subject first cohort, the validation cohort of 120 subjects was the group to which the donors belonged. Recombination joined TRBV6-1 with TRBJ2-3, with 10 middle bases fitting TRBD1. The sample was PBMCs. This TCR came from a young woman in good health and CMV-seropositive. CDR3 loop: CASSGQGAMADTQYF. The nucleotide sequence reads TGTGCCAGCAGTGGACAGGGGGCGATGGCAGATACGCAGTATTTT.